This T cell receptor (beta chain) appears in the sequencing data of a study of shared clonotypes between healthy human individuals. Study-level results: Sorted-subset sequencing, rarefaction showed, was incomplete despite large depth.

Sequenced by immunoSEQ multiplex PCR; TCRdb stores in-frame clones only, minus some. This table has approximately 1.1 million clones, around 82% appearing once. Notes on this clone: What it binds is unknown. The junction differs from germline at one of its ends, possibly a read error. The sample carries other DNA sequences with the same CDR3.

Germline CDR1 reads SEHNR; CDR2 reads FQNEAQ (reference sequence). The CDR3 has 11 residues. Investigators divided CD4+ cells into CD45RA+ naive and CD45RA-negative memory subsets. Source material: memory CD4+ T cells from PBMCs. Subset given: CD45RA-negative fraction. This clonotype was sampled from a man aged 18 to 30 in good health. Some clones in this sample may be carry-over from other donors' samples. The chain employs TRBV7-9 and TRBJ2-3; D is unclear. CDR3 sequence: CASSRTDTQYF. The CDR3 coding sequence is TGTGCCAGCAGCCGCACTGATACGCAGTATTTT.